The next 4 T cell receptor beta chains were all read from a single sample in a study of blood T cell repertoires in COVID-19. Measured with immunoSEQ multiplex PCR; TCRdb has only the in-frame clones, and not every one. Among about 130,000 clones listed, approximately 89% were seen once. Sequencing input: peripheral blood. Receptor source: a woman aged 60-75 years with acute or convalescent COVID-19.

The chain employs TRBV3-1 (or the pseudogene TRBV3-2) and TRBJ2-1; D ambiguous. The germline V gene encodes CDR1 LGHDT and CDR2 YNNKEL (reference sequence). The CDR3 totals 12 residues. Trimming cost V 4 bases and J 7 bases, with 8 bases left between them. The CDR3: CASSRLENEQFF. CDR3 nucleotides: TGTGCCAGCAGCCGTCTAGAAAATGAGCAGTTCTTC.

J is TRBJ2-1 and V is TRBV7-8, with D possibly being TRBD2 (5 bases). The CDR3 runs 14 residues. Trimming removed 6 bases from V and 7 bases from J, with 16 bases in between. The V gene's germline CDR1 is SGHVS and CDR2 FQNEAQ. CDR3 DNA: TGTGCCAGCAGAACGGACTGGGTCGGTAATGAGCAGTTCTTC. Translating it yields CASRTDWVGNEQFF.

The V and J genes are TRBV5-1 and TRBJ2-3; TRBD1 is a possible D gene (6 bases). The CDR3 is 14 residues long. The V gene's germline CDR1 is SGHRS and CDR2 YFSETQ. The V end lost 0 bases, the J end lost 2 bases, and 7 bases lay between the germline ends. In DNA, the CDR3 is TGCGCCAGCAGCTTGGCAGGGGACACAGATACGCAGTATTTT. This translates into CASSLAGDTDTQYF.

V gene TRBV6-5 combines with J gene TRBJ1-2, with 7 bases that match TRBD1. V gave up 6 bases and J gave up 3 bases; unmatched junction bases: 7. The CDR3 spans 14 residues. The germline V gene has CDR1 MNHEY and CDR2 SVGAGI. The CDR3 region is CASRRQGLDYGYTF. The CDR3 region has the DNA TGTGCCAGCAGGAGACAGGGACTCGACTATGGCTACACCTTC.